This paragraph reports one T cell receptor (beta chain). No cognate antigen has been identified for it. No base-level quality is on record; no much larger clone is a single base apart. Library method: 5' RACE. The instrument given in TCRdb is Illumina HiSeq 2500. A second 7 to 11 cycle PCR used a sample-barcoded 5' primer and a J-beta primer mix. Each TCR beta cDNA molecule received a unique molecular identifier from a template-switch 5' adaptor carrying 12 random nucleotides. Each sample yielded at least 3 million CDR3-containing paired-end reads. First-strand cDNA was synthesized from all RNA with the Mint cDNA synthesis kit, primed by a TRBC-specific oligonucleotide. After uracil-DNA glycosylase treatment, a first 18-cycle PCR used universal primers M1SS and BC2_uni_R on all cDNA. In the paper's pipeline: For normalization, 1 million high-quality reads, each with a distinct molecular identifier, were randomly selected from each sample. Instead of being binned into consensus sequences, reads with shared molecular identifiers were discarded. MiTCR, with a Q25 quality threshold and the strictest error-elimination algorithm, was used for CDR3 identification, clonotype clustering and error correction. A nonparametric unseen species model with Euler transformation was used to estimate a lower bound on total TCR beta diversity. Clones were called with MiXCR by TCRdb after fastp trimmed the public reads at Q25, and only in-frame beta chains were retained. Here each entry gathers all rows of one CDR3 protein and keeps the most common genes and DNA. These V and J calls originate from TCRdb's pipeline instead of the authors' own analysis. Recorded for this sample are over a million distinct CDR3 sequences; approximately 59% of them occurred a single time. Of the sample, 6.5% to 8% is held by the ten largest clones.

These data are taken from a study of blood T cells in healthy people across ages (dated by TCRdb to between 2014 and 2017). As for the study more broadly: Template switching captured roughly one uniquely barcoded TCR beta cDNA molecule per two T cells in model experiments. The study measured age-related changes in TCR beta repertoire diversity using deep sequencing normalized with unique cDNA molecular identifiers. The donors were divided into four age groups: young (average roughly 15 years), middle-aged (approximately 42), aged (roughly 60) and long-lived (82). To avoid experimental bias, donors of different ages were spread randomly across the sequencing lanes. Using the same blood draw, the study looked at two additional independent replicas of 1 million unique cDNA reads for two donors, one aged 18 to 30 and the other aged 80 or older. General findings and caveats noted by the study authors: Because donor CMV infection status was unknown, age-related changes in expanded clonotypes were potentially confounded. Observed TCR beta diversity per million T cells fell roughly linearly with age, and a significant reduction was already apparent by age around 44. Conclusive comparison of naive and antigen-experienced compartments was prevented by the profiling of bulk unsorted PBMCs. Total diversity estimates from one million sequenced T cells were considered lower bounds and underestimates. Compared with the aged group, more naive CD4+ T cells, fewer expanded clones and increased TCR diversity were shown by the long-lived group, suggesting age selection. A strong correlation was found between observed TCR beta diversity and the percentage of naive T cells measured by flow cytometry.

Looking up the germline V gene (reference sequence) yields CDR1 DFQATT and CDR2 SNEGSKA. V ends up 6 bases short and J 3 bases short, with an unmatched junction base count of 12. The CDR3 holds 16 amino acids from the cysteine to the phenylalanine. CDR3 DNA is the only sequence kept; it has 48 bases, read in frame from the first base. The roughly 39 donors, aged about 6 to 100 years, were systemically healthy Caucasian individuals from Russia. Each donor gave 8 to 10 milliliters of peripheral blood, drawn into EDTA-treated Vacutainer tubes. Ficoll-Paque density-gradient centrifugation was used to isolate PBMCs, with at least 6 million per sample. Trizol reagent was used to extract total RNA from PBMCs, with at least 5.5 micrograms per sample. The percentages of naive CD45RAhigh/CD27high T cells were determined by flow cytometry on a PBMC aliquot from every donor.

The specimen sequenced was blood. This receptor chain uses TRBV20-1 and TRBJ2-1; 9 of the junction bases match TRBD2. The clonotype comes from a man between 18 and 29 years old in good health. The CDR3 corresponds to CSAGSGGTSVYNEQFF. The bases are TGCAGTGCCGGAAGCGGGGGGACATCCGTCTACAATGAGCAGTTCTTC.